This TCR beta chain was retrieved from a study of early T cells in non-severe SARS-CoV-2 infection (dated by TCRdb to the early 2020s). In terms of the full investigation: Bulk RNA from unsorted whole blood was used for TCR sequencing, so alpha and beta chains could not be paired.

There are 12 amino acids in the CDR3, from cysteine to phenylalanine inclusive. Here the CDR3 DNA is all that survives: 36 bases in frame from base 1. The germline V gene gives CDR1 as SGHTA and CDR2 as FQGNSA. V and J are truncated by 5 bases and 6 bases respectively, leaving an intervening sequence of 10 bases. Library preparation was by 5' RACE. Instrument on record: NextSeq 500. The TCR library protocol attached unique molecular identifiers to individual cDNA molecules to correct for sequencing error and PCR bias. Both TCR alpha and beta chains were sequenced, and tight co-correlation was observed between alpha and beta sequence abundances in each sample. On the authors' methods: Decombinator V4 was used to annotate the V gene, J gene and CDR3 of the TCR sequences. Expanded TCRs were defined as changing significantly between any two time points under a Poisson model with p below 0.0001. TCR abundances were normalised to the total number of TCRs sequenced per sample and were expressed as counts per million. MAIT TCRs were defined by TRAV1-2 paired with TRAJ12, TRAJ20 or TRAJ33, and iNKT TCRs by TRAV10 paired with TRAJ18. VDJdb, accessed 1 November 2021, was searched for CMV, EBV and SARS-CoV-2 annotated TCRs, excluding TCRs annotated for multiple antigens. TCRdb reran the public reads through fastp at Q25 and MiXCR, keeping productive beta chains. Every CDR3 protein is listed once, alongside the most common genes and DNA of its rows. TCRdb, not the original authors, processed these V and J calls. Here the sample has over 85,000 distinct CDR3 sequences; 15% to 20% occur a single time. The top ten constitute 1.3% of the sample.

Points the paper makes about the study in general: VDJdb matching was skewed toward anti-spike CD8 responses and likely underestimated virus-specific expansions, missing private and CD4 specificities.

Set within a cohort of healthcare workers in London, UK, this nested case-control study involved weekly PCR testing of nasopharyngeal swabs along with blood sampling. Healthcare workers were recruited between 23 and 31 March 2020, during the week of the UK lockdown, and were followed weekly for up to about 16 weeks. This clonotype was detected ten times or more. Its target antigen remains unknown. Per-base qualities were not stored, and no clone one base away is much larger. This receptor was taken from an adult who was a healthcare worker with PCR-confirmed SARS-CoV-2 infection or an uninfected control (not recorded which). The chain links TRBV7-2 with TRBJ1-1; TRBD1 is a weak D gene call, 6 bases matching. Source material: whole blood. Read as DNA, the sequence is TGTGCCAGCAGCATGACAGGAGCTGAAGCTTTCTTT. The resulting protein is CASSMTGAEAFF. The full variable domain, completed from the reference TRBV7-2 and TRBJ1-1 proteins outside the CDR3, reads GAGVSQSPSNKVTEKGKDVELRCDPISGHTALYWYRQSLGQGLEFLIYFQGNSAPDKSGLPSDRFSAERTGGSVSTLTIQRTQQEDSAVYLCASSMTGAEAFFGQGTRLTVV.